The clone carrying this T cell receptor beta chain showed up just once. Its antigen is not known. Only in-frame clones appear in the TCRdb table, and some are missing; sequencing was by immunoSEQ multiplex PCR. This table has 300,000 to 400,000 clones, 86% appearing once. This record belongs to a study of Ad26.COV2.S vaccination and SARS-CoV-2 variants. Study outcomes and limitations: There was a possibility that the TCR breadth and depth analyses underestimated total T cell responses.

Trimming stripped 6 bases from V and 0 bases from J, with 8 bases between. Germline V gene sequence: CDR1 MNHEY, CDR2 SMNVEV (reference sequence). CDR3 size: 14 residues. Treatment specified: around 19 received Ad26.COV2.S at low or high dose, single or two shots; roughly five received placebo; per-sample allocation not given. At day 63 after the first vaccine or placebo injection, samples were drawn. The gene calls are TRBV27 and TRBJ1-4; D is unclear. The sample consisted of peripheral blood, taken in a trial of Ad26.COV2.S vaccine versus placebo. The TCR was taken from a person between 18 and 60 years old who received the Ad26.COV2.S COVID-19 vaccine or a placebo. As DNA, the CDR3 is TGTGCCAGCAGCCCAGTTGCAACTAATGAAAAACTGTTTTTT. This translates into CASSPVATNEKLFF.